Given below is one T cell receptor beta chain in context. V dropped 0 bases and J dropped 8 bases, with 11 bases sitting between them. This CDR3 has 14 residues. Per the germline V gene, CDR1 is KGHSH and CDR2 is LQKENI. The data originate from a study of shared clonotypes between healthy human individuals. Measured with immunoSEQ multiplex PCR; TCRdb has only the in-frame clones, and not every one. This table holds about 1.5 million clones, under 99% found once. The receptor comes from a man aged 25 to 40 in good health. The chain uses TRBV18 and TRBJ2-1, with D unclear. The specimen was naive CD4+ T cells sorted from blood. Indicated subset: CD45RA+ positively selected. DNA of the CDR3: TGTGCCAGCTCACCACCTATACCCTTGGATGAGCAGTTCTTC. Residues: CASSPPIPLDEQFF.